A selection of T cell receptor beta chains follows, all from one sample in a study of blood T cell repertoires in COVID-19. Assay used: immunoSEQ multiplex PCR; TCRdb lists only in-frame clones, some missing. This sample carries roughly 200,000 clones, roughly 87% of them seen once, and the ten largest clones take about 2.2%. Sequencing was done on a sample of PBMCs or T cells enriched from blood (not recorded which). The receptors derive from a woman aged 25 to 45 who had recovered from COVID-19. Both conserved end residues are part of each CDR3. Fields, in order: D gene, CDR3 length, J gene, V gene, clone size, CDR3 DNA, CDR3 protein. D genes are given only for firm matches. A row's size may be missing; if present it is once, few, many or a size class.

NA 17 TRBJ1-5 TRBV21-1 NA TGTGCCAGCAGCAAAGGCGGACAGGACAGGGGTTTCCAGCCCCAGCATTTT CASSKGGQDRGFQPQHF
TRBD1 16 TRBJ1-2 TRBV19 NA TGTGCCAGTAGTATCAACAGGGGCAGCCCCAACTATGGCTACACCTTC CASSINRGSPNYGYTF
TRBD2 16 TRBJ2-5 TRBV3-1/TRBV3-2 few TGTGCCAGCAGCCAATATGTTAGTCAAGCGGGGGAGACCCAGTACTTC CASSQYVSQAGETQYF
NA 13 TRBJ1-1 TRBV7-9 NA TGTGCCAGCAACAGGGACACGAACACTGAAGCTTTCTTT CASNRDTNTEAFF
NA 14 TRBJ2-7 TRBV5-1 NA TGCGCCAGCAGCCCGTTGGCAGGGGACTACGAGCAGTACTTC CASSPLAGDYEQYF
NA 12 TRBJ1-1 TRBV27 NA TGTGCCAGCATTCCAAACGGCGGTGGAGCTTTCTTT CASIPNGGGAFF
TRBD1 18 TRBJ1-4 TRBV4-2 NA TGTGCCAGCAGCCAAGGAAGGACAGGGAGGACAACTAATGAAAAACTGTTTTTT CASSQGRTGRTTNEKLFF
NA 12 TRBJ1-2 TRBV29-1 NA TGCAGCGTACCCCTTGGGGGCCCTGGCTACACCTTC CSVPLGGPGYTF
NA 15 TRBJ2-1 TRBV27 NA TGTGCCAGCAGTTTAGGACACCCCTCCTACAATGAGCAGTTCTTC CASSLGHPSYNEQFF
NA 15 TRBJ1-3 TRBV4-1 NA TGCGCCAGCAGCCAAGGACAGCCCTCTGGAAACACCATATATTTT CASSQGQPSGNTIYF
TRBD2 14 TRBJ2-2 TRBV24-1 NA TGTGCCACCTCGGGACTAGCCGACACCGGGGAGCTGTTTTTT CATSGLADTGELFF
NA 12 TRBJ2-7 TRBV11-2 NA TGTGCCAGCAGCCACCTCCCGGGCGAGCAGTACTTC CASSHLPGEQYF
TRBD1 15 TRBJ2-3 TRBV7-3 NA TGTGCCAGCAGCTTAAGTCGGACAGGGGCGGATACGCAGTATTTT CASSLSRTGADTQYF
NA 14 TRBJ2-7 TRBV7-6 NA TGTGCCAGCAGCTTAGCGAAACTAGAACTCGAGCAGTACTTC CASSLAKLELEQYF
NA 14 TRBJ1-5 TRBV11-2 NA TGTGCCAGCAGCTTATCAGGGCCCAATCAGCCCCAGCATTTT CASSLSGPNQPQHF
NA 14 TRBJ2-1 TRBV24-1 NA TGTGCCACCAGTCAGGGGGGTTCCTACAATGAGCAGTTCTTC CATSQGGSYNEQFF
TRBD1 16 TRBJ2-5 TRBV6-5 NA TGTGCCAGCAGTTATTTGGGACAGGGGGCGCGAGAGACCCAGTACTTC CASSYLGQGARETQYF
NA 14 TRBJ1-1 TRBV5-1 NA TGCGCCAGCAGCTTGGGCCCAGGGGACACTGAAGCTTTCTTT CASSLGPGDTEAFF
TRBD1 14 TRBJ1-2 TRBV2 NA TGTGCCAGCAGAGCGGACAGGGGGCTCCATGGCTACACCTTC CASRADRGLHGYTF
NA 15 TRBJ1-2 TRBV18 few TGTGCCAGCTCCCGCACTCGCGACAGCACAGAGGGCTACACCTTC CASSRTRDSTEGYTF
TRBD2 16 TRBJ2-1 TRBV24-1 NA TGTGCCACCAGTGATGTTTGGAGCGGGAGAGGGTATGAGCAGTTCTTC CATSDVWSGRGYEQFF
NA 16 TRBJ1-1 TRBV28 NA TGTGCCAGCAGTTTATTGGACATAAACATGAACACTGAAGCTTTCTTT CASSLLDINMNTEAFF
NA 15 TRBJ1-6 TRBV6-2/TRBV6-3 NA TGTGCCAGCAGTTGGGTTTTCTACAGGAATTCACCCCTCCACTTT CASSWVFYRNSPLHF
NA 14 TRBJ1-2 TRBV6-5 NA TGTGCCAGCAGTTACTCGGCGGTTAACTATGGCTACACCTTC CASSYSAVNYGYTF
NA 15 TRBJ1-1 TRBV19 NA TGTGCCAGTAGTCCGCTGACACCCCCGAACACTGAAGCTTTCTTT CASSPLTPPNTEAFF
TRBD1 12 TRBJ2-1 TRBV6-6 once TGTGCCAGCAACCTACAGGGGAATGAGCAGTTCTTC CASNLQGNEQFF